Sequencing of this T cell receptor beta chain was carried out in a study of identical twins. There are many counts of this clonotype. The antigen is unknown. Unique molecular identifiers were in the cDNA, with template-switch universal primer binding. TCRdb re-called the 5' RACE reads with MiXCR, one entry per CDR3 protein. The data hold about 260,000 distinct CDR3 sequences, with roughly 7% observed a single time. Study observations and caveats: The analysis was cross-sectional rather than longitudinal within donors. A lower insertion count was a feature of abundant cord blood beta clonotypes, with no such feature in memory repertoires.

The sample was also linked to a second study, of yellow fever vaccine responses in identical twins.

Sequenced: memory (CD45RO+) T cells sorted from blood. The sequence came from a woman under 30 in good health.

The CDR3 region has the DNA TGTGCCAGCAGCATGGACCGGGTTAAAGCTTTCTTT. Its protein product is CASSMDRVKAFF. The genes are TRBV7-2 and TRBJ1-1; no clear D gene. CDR1 SGHTA and CDR2 FQGNSA come from the germline V gene. Trimming removed 5 bases from V and 9 bases from J, with 13 bases in between. This CDR3 is 12 amino acids long.